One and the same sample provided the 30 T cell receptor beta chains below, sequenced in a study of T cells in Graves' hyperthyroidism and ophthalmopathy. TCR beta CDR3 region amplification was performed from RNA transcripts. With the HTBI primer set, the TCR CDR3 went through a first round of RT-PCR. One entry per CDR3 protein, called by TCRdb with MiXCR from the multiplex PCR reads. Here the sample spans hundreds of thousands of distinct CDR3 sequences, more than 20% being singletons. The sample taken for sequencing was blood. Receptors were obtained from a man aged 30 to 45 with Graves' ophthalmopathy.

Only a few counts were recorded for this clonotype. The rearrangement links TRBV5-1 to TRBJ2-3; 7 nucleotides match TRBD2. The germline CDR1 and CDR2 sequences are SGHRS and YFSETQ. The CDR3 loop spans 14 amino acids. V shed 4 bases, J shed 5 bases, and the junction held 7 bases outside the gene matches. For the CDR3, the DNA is TGCGCCAGCAGCGTAGCGGGCGCCGGAGATACGCAGTATTTT. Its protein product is CASSVAGAGDTQYF.

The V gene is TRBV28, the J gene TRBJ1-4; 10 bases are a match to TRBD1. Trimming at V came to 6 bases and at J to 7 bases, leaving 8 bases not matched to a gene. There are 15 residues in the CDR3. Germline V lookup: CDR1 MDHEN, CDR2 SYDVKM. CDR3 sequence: CASRPDRGPGEKLFF. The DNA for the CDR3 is TGTGCCAGCAGACCTGACAGGGGGCCAGGTGAAAAACTGTTTTTT.

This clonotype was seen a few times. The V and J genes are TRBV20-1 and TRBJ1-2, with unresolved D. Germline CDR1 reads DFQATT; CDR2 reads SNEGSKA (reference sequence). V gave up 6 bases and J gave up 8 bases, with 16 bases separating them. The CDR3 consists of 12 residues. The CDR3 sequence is CSAAVAVVGYTF. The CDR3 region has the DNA TGCAGTGCCGCGGTGGCGGTGGTCGGCTACACCTTC.

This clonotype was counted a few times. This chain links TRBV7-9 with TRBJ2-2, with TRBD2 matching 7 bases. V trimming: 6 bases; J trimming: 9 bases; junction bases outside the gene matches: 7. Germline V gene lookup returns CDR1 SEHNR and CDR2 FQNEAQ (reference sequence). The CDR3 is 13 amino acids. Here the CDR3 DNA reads TGTGCCAGCAGGGCAACTAGCGCATGGGAGCTGTTTTTT. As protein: CASRATSAWELFF.

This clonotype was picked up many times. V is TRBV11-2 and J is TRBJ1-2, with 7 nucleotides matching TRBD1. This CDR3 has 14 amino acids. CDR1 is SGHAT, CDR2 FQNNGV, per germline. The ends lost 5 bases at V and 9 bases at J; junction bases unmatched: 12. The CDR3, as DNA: TGTGCCAGCAGCCTCTCGGCAGGGGGGAGAAGCTACACCTTC. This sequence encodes CASSLSAGGRSYTF.

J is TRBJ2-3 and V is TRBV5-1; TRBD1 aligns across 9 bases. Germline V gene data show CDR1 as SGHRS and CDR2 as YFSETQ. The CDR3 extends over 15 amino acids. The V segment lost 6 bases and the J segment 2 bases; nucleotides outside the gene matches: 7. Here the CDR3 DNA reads TGCGCCAGCACATCCACAGGGGGCCCCACAGATACGCAGTATTTT. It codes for CASTSTGGPTDTQYF. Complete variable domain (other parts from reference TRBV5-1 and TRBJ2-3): KAGVTQTPRYLIKTRGQQVTLSCSPISGHRSVSWYQQTPGQGLQFLFEYFSETQRNKGNFPGRFSGRQFSNSRSEMNVSTLELGDSALYLCASTSTGGPTDTQYFGPGTRLTVL.

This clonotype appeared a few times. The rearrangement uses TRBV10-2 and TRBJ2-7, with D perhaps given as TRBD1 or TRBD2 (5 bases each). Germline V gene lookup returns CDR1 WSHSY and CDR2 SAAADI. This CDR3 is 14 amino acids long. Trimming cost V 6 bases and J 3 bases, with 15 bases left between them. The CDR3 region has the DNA TGCGCCAGCAGGGGGGACGTCGGTCTCTACGAGCAGTACTTC. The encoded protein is CASRGDVGLYEQYF.

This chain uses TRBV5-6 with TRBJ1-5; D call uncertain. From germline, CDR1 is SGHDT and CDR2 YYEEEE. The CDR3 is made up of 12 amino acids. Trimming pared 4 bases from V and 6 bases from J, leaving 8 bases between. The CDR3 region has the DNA TGTGCCAGCAGCAAAGGTCCTCAGCCCCAGCATTTT. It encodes CASSKGPQPQHF.

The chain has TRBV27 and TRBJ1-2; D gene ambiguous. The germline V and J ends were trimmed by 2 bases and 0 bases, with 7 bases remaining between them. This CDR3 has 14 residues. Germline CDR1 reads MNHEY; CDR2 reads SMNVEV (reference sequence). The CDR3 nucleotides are TGTGCCAGCAGTTTAGGCAGCTCTAACTATGGCTACACCTTC. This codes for CASSLGSSNYGYTF.

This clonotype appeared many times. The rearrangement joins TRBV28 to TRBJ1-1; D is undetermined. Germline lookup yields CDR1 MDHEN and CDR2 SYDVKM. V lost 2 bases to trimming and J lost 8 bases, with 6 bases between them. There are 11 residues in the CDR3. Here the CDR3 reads CASSLGREAFF. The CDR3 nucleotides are TGTGCCAGCAGTTTAGGGAGGGAAGCTTTCTTT.

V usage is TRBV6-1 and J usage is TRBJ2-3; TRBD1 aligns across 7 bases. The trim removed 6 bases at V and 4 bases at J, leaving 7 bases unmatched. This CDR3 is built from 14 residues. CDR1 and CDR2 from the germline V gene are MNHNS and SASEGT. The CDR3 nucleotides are TGTGCCAGCAGCCACAGGGGCAGGGCAGATACGCAGTATTTT. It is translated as CASSHRGRADTQYF.

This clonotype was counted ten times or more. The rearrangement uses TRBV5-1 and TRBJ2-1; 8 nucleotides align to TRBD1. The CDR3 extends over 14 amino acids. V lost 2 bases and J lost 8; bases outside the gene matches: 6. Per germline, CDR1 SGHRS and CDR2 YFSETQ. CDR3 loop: CASSFPGGWDEQFF. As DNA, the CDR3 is TGCGCCAGCAGCTTCCCAGGGGGCTGGGATGAGCAGTTCTTC. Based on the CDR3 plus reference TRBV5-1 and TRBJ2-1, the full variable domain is KAGVTQTPRYLIKTRGQQVTLSCSPISGHRSVSWYQQTPGQGLQFLFEYFSETQRNKGNFPGRFSGRQFSNSRSEMNVSTLELGDSALYLCASSFPGGWDEQFFGPGTRLTVL.

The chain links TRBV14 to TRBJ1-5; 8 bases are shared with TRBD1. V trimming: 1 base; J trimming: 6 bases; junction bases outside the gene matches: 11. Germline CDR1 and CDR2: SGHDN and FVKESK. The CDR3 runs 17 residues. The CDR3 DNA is TGTGCCAGCAGCCAAGGTCGTTCAGGCAGGGGGCGTCAGCCCCAGCATTTT. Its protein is CASSQGRSGRGRQPQHF.

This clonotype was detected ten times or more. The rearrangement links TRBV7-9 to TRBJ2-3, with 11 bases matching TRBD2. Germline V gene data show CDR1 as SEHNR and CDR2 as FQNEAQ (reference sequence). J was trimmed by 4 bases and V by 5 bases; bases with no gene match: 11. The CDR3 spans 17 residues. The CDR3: CASSEAPISGRADTQYF. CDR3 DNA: TGTGCCAGCAGCGAAGCCCCGATTAGCGGGAGGGCAGATACGCAGTATTTT. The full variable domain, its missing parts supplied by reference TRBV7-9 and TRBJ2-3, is DTGVSQNPRHKITKRGQNVTFRCDPISEHNRLYWYRQTLGQGPEFLTYFQNEAQLEKSRLLSDRFSAERPKGSFSTLEIQRTEQGDSAMYLCASSEAPISGRADTQYFGPGTRLTVL.

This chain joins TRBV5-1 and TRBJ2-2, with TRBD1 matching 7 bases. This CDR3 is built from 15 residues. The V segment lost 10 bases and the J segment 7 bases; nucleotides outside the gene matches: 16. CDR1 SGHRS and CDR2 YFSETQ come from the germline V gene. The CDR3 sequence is CAGQTGEVFDGELFF. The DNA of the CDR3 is TGCGCCGGACAAACAGGGGAAGTATTCGACGGGGAGCTGTTTTTT.

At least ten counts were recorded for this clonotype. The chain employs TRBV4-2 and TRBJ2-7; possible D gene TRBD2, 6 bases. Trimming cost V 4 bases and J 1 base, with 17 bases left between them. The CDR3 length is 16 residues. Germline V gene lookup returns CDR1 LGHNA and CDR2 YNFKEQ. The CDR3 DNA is TGTGCCAGCAGCCCCGACGCGGGGTATTTGTCCTACGAGCAGTACTTC. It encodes CASSPDAGYLSYEQYF.

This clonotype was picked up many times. The CDR3: CSADVRGPTEAFF. The CDR3 nucleotides read TGCAGTGCTGACGTTCGAGGTCCCACTGAAGCTTTCTTT. The chain couples TRBV20-1 to TRBJ1-1, with unresolved D. CDR1 is DFQATT, CDR2 SNEGSKA, per germline (reference sequence). V was pared by 5 bases and J by 4 bases, with 14 bases between. The CDR3 is 13 amino acids.

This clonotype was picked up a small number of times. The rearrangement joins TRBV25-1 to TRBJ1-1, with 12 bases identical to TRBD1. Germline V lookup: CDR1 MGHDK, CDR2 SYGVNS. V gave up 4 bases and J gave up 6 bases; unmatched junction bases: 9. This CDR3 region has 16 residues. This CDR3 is CASSAGQGAVYAEAFF. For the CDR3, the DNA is TGTGCCAGCAGTGCGGGACAGGGGGCGGTTTATGCTGAAGCTTTCTTT.

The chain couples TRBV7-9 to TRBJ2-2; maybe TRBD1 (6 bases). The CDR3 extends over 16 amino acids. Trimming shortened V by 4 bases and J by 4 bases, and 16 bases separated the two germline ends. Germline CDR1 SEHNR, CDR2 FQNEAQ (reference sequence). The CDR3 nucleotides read TGTGCCAGCAGCTCAAACAGGGTATTGAGCACCGGGGAGCTGTTTTTT. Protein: CASSSNRVLSTGELFF. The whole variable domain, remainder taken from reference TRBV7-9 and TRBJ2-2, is DTGVSQNPRHKITKRGQNVTFRCDPISEHNRLYWYRQTLGQGPEFLTYFQNEAQLEKSRLLSDRFSAERPKGSFSTLEIQRTEQGDSAMYLCASSSNRVLSTGELFFGEGSRLTVL.

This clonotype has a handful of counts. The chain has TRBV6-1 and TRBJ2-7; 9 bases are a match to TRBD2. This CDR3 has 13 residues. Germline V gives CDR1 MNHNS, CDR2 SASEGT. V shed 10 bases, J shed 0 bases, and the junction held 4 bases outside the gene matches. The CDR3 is CATVSGSSYEQYF. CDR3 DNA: TGTGCCACCGTTAGCGGGAGCTCCTACGAGCAGTACTTC.

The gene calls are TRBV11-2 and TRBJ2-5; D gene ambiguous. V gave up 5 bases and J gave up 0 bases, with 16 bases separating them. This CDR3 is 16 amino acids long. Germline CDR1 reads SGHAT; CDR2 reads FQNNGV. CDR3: CASSHRRTAYQETQYF. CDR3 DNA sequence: TGTGCCAGCAGCCACCGTCGGACGGCGTACCAAGAGACCCAGTACTTC.

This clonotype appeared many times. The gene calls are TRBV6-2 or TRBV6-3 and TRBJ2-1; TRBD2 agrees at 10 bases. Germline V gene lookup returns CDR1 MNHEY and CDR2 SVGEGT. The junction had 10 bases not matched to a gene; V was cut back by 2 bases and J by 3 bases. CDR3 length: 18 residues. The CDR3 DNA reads TGTGCCAGCAGTTACACCCGGACTAGCGGCAAGGGCTACAATGAGCAGTTCTTC. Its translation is CASSYTRTSGKGYNEQFF.

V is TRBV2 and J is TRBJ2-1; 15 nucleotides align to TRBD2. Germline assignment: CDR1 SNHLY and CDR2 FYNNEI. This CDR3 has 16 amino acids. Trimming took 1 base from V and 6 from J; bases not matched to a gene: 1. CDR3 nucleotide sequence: TGTGCCAGCAGTGAAGGGGGACTAGCGGGAGGCAATGAGCAGTTCTTC. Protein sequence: CASSEGGLAGGNEQFF.

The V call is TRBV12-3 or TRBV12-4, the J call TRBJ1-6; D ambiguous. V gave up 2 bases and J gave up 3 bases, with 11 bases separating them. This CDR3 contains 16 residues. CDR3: CASSLSLRDYNSPLHF. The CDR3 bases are TGTGCCAGCAGTTTATCCCTTAGAGACTATAATTCACCCCTCCACTTT.

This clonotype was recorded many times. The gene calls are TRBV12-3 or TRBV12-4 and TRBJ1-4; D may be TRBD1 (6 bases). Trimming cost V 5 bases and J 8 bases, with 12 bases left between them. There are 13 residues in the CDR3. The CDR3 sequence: CASSQGPKEKLFF. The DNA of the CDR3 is TGTGCCAGCAGTCAGGGGCCGAAGGAAAAACTGTTTTTT.

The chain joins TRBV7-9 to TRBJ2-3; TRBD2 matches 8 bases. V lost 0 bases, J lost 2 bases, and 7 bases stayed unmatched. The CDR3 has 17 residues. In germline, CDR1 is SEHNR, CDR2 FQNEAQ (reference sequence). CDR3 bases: TGTGCCAGCAGCTTAGCCCTAGCGGGTTCGATCACAGATACGCAGTATTTT. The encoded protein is CASSLALAGSITDTQYF.

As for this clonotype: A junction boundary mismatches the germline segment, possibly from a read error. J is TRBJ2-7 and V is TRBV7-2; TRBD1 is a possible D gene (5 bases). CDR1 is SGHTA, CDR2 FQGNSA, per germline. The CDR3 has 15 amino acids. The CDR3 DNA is TGTGCCAGCAGCTTAGCGGGGCGGCAGCTCCACGAGCGGTACTTC. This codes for CASSLAGRQLHERYF.

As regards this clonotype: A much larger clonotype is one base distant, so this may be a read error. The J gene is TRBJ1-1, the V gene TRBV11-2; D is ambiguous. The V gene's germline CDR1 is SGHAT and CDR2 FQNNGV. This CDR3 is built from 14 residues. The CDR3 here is CASSLIQLNTKAFF. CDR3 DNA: TGTGCCAGCAGCTTAATACAGCTAAACACTAAAGCTTTCTTT.

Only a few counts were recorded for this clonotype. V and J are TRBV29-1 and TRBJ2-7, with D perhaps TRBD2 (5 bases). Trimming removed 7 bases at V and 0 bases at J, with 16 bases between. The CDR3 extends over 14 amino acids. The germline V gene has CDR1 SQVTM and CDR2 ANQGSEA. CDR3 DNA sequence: TGCAGCGCTGCCGGATTGAGGGACTCCTACGAGCAGTACTTC. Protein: CSAAGLRDSYEQYF.

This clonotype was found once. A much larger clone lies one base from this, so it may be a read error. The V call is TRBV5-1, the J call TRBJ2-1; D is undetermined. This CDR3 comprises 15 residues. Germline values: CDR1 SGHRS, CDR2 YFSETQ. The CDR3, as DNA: TGCGCCAGCGGCTTGGGCCCCCCAACCGTGGATGAGCAGTTCTTC. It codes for CASGLGPPTVDEQFF. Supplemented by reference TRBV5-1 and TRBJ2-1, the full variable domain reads KAGVTQTPRYLIKTRGQQVTLSCSPISGHRSVSWYQQTPGQGLQFLFEYFSETQRNKGNFPGRFSGRQFSNSRSEMNVSTLELGDSALYLCASGLGPPTVDEQFFGPGTRLTVL.